This TCR beta chain was obtained from a study of blood T cells in healthy people across ages. Overall study findings and caveats: One million T cells yielded diversity estimates that were considered underestimates. Naive and antigen-experienced cells could not be conclusively compared, given unsorted PBMCs.

Next came a second PCR, run for about 7 to 12 cycles, which used a sample-barcoded 5' primer along with a J-beta primer mix. TCRdb analysed the 5' RACE reads with MiXCR anew, one entry per CDR3 protein. The repertoire consists of roughly 1.5 million distinct CDR3 sequences, with around 40% occurring once and the leading ten covering around 4%. This CDR3 contains 15 residues. The germline V gene encodes CDR1 MNHEY and CDR2 SMNVEV (reference sequence). In regard to this clonotype: What it recognizes is unknown. At one end, the junction sequence differs from germline, possibly due to a read error.

The sequence derives from a woman under 30 in good health. Material: blood. V usage is TRBV27 and J usage is TRBJ2-5; D might be TRBD1 (5 bases). The J call is doubtful: the DNA matches TRBJ2-1 better. CDR3 bases: TGTGCCAGCGGTTTGTTAGGGGTTGCCCAAGAGACCCAGTTCTTC. This codes for CASGLLGVAQETQFF.